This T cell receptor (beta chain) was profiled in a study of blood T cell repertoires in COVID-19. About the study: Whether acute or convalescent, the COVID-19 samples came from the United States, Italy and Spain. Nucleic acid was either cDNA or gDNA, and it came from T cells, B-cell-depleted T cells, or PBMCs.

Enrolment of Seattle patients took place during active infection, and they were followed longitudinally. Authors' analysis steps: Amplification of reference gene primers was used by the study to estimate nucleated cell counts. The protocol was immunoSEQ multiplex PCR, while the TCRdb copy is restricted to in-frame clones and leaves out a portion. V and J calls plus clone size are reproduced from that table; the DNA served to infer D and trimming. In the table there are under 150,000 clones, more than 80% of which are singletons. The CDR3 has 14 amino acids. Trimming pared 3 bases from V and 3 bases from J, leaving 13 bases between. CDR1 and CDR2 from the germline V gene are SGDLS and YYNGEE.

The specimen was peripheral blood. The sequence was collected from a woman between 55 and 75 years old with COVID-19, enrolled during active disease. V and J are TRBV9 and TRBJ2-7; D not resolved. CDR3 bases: TGTGCCAGCAGCGCCACCGACACTTTCTACGAGCAGTACTTC. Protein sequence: CASSATDTFYEQYF.